This passage covers 28 T cell receptor beta chains from one sample sequenced in a study of shared clonotypes between healthy human individuals (dated by TCRdb to about 2020). CD8 naive samples were CD45RO-negative cells positively selected for CCR7, giving a CD45RA+CCR7+ population that excluded TemRA cells. The library was built by means of the immunoSEQ multiplex PCR assay. The immuneACCESS repertoire file appears here via TCRdb, limited to in-frame rearrangements. These files lack a portion of the clones; in checked studies, under half of the deficit traces to unresolved V genes, and the cause of the others is not known. Within this sample are hundreds of thousands of clones, with roughly 98% of them counted one time only. The ten largest clonotypes hold 0.3% to 0.35% of the sample. The sample comprised naive CD8+ T cells sorted from blood. The cell subset or site label of this sample denotes: CD45RA+CCR7+. Receptors originate from a man in his thirties or forties in good health.

Here the CDR3 DNA reads TGTGCCAGCAGCTTGGTCCAGTCTGAAGCTTTCTTT. This encodes CASSLVQSEAFF. The chain combines TRBV7-9 with TRBJ1-1; no clear D. The germline V and J ends were trimmed by 3 bases and 6 bases, with 8 bases remaining between them. Per the germline V gene, CDR1 is SEHNR and CDR2 is FQNEAQ (reference sequence). The CDR3 contains 12 residues.

The V call is TRBV29-1, the J call TRBJ2-1, with 12 bases matching TRBD1. The CDR3 covers 16 residues. Germline V CDR1 and CDR2: SQVTM, ANQGSEA. With V trimmed by 4 bases and J by 5 bases, 9 bases remained unmatched. This chain's CDR3 is CSVVGKGQGANNEQFF. For the CDR3, the DNA is TGCAGCGTTGTGGGTAAGGGACAGGGGGCAAACAATGAGCAGTTCTTC.

The chain uses TRBV6-5 and TRBJ2-1; perhaps TRBD1 as D (5 bases). The CDR3 totals 11 residues. The V gene's germline CDR1 is MNHEY and CDR2 SVGAGI. The V end lost 11 bases, the J end lost 14 bases, and 19 bases lay between the germline ends. The DNA for the CDR3 is TGTGCCTCCAAAGGGGTCGGATCTGAGTTCTTC. This encodes CASKGVGSEFF.

CDR3 loop: CARSLLAGVFETQYF. The CDR3, as DNA: TGTGCCAGAAGCTTACTAGCGGGAGTTTTCGAGACCCAGTACTTC. This chain connects TRBV5-3 to TRBJ2-5; 11 nucleotides align to TRBD2. TRBV5-3 is an ORF; its function is uncertain. With V trimmed by 2 bases and J by 5 bases, 5 bases remained unmatched. This CDR3 comprises 15 residues.

This chain uses TRBV10-3 with TRBJ2-5, with 14 bases identical to TRBD2. The CDR3 has 15 amino acids. After removal of 10 bases from V and 4 bases from J, the junction contained 8 bases not matched to a gene. The germline gives CDR1 ENHRY, CDR2 SYGVKD. The CDR3 is CATKTSGRALETQYF. The CDR3 region has the DNA TGTGCCACAAAGACTAGCGGGAGGGCCTTAGAGACCCAGTACTTC.

The chain uses TRBV5-4 and TRBJ1-5, with 8 nucleotides matching TRBD1. V was clipped by 3 bases and J by 4 bases; unmatched bases: 6. The germline V gene has CDR1 SGHNT and CDR2 YYREEE (reference sequence). This CDR3 spans 15 amino acids. CDR3 amino acids: CASSSGGEGNQPQHF. The CDR3 DNA follows: TGTGCCAGCAGCTCAGGGGGCGAGGGGAATCAGCCCCAGCATTTT.

This chain joins TRBV7-2 and TRBJ2-7; D is ambiguous. The V gene lost 5 bases and the J gene lost 3 bases, with 8 bases spanning the gap. The CDR3 spans 12 residues. Germline V lookup: CDR1 SGHTA, CDR2 FQGNSA. DNA for the CDR3: TGTGCCAGCAGCGATACATACTACGAGCAGTACTTC. Translated: CASSDTYYEQYF. The whole variable domain, filled in from reference TRBV7-2 and TRBJ2-7, reads GAGVSQSPSNKVTEKGKDVELRCDPISGHTALYWYRQSLGQGLEFLIYFQGNSAPDKSGLPSDRFSAERTGGSVSTLTIQRTQQEDSAVYLCASSDTYYEQYFGPGTRLTVT.

The genes are TRBV9 and TRBJ2-7; D uncertain. This CDR3 comprises 10 residues. Trimming removed 5 bases at V and 7 bases at J, with 7 bases between. Germline lookup yields CDR1 SGDLS and CDR2 YYNGEE. The CDR3 DNA sequence: TGTGCCAGCAGTAGGCGGGAGCAGTACTTC. Translated, it gives CASSRREQYF.

The rearrangement joins TRBV5-4 to TRBJ1-2; D uncertain. This CDR3 is 13 amino acids long. The germline V and J ends were trimmed by 4 bases and 6 bases, with 13 bases remaining between them. CDR1 and CDR2 (germline): SGHNT, YYREEE (reference sequence). CDR3 amino acids: CASSPSPADGYTF. CDR3 coding DNA: TGTGCCAGCAGCCCCTCGCCGGCAGATGGCTACACCTTC.

J is TRBJ1-1 and V is TRBV11-2; D remains unclear. V lost 2 bases and J lost 5, with 6 bases in between. Germline CDR1 is SGHAT and CDR2 is FQNNGV. This CDR3 is 12 amino acids long. The CDR3 region is CASSLSRTEAFF. The CDR3 DNA is TGTGCCAGCAGCTTAAGTCGGACTGAAGCTTTCTTT.

The chain links TRBV14 to TRBJ1-2, with no clear D. CDR3 length: 19 amino acids. V lost 0 bases, J lost 3 bases, and 23 bases lay in between. Germline loops: CDR1 SGHDN, CDR2 FVKESK. CDR3 bases: TGTGCCAGCAGCCAAGATCGGGTAACACCACTGATTTTTTACTATGGCTACACCTTC. Translating it yields CASSQDRVTPLIFYYGYTF.

The chain links TRBV9 to TRBJ2-1; TRBD2 aligns across 8 bases. V lost 2 bases, J lost 6 bases, and 10 bases stayed unmatched. The germline V gene has CDR1 SGDLS and CDR2 YYNGEE. This CDR3 spans 16 amino acids. DNA of the CDR3: TGTGCCAGCAGCGTGATAGCGGGATCAGAGTTCAATGAGCAGTTCTTC. Amino acids: CASSVIAGSEFNEQFF.

V usage is TRBV29-1 and J usage is TRBJ2-1, with 14 bases matching TRBD2. The V gene's germline CDR1 is SQVTM and CDR2 ANQGSEA. This CDR3 has 15 amino acids. The V segment lost 4 bases and the J segment 4 bases; nucleotides outside the gene matches: 3. CDR3 in amino acids: CSVVGTSGGYNEQFF. The CDR3 bases are TGCAGCGTTGTTGGGACTAGCGGGGGATACAATGAGCAGTTCTTC.

This sequence joins TRBV29-1 and TRBJ2-7, with a tentative D call TRBD1 (6 bases). Germline V lookup: CDR1 SQVTM, CDR2 ANQGSEA. V was trimmed by 2 bases and J by 10 bases, leaving 9 bases between them. The CDR3 consists of 10 residues. Written as DNA, the CDR3 is TGCAGCGTTGAAATGGGGGCACAGTACTTC. This sequence encodes CSVEMGAQYF.

This clone was recorded once. This chain uses TRBV5-1 with TRBJ2-6; TRBD2 agrees at 7 bases. CDR1 is SGHRS and CDR2 is YFSETQ in the germline V gene. Trimming removed 4 bases from V and 0 bases from J; junction bases left unmatched: 10. The CDR3 is 18 residues long. CDR3 sequence reads: CASSLVLAEISGANVLTF. CDR3 coding DNA: TGCGCCAGCAGCCTTGTTCTAGCGGAAATCTCTGGGGCCAACGTCCTGACTTTC.

With regard to this clone: The sample contains more than one DNA sequence encoding this CDR3. This chain links TRBV4-1 with TRBJ1-1, with D possibly matching TRBD1 (5 bases). The V end was cut by 0 bases, the J end by 0 bases, with 8 bases between. Germline CDR1 reads MGHRA; CDR2 reads YSYEKL. The CDR3 extends over 15 amino acids. CDR3 nucleotides: TGCGCCAGCAGCCAAGATCCGGGGCTGAACACTGAAGCTTTCTTT. Amino acid sequence: CASSQDPGLNTEAFF.

The chain is built from TRBV5-1 and TRBJ2-1, with D possibly TRBD2 on 6 matching bases. CDR1 and CDR2 (germline): SGHRS, YFSETQ. The CDR3 spans 19 residues. Trimming took off 1 base at V and 5 bases at J, with 25 bases between the two ends. CDR3 loop: CASSLMSSGLISSDNEQFF. The CDR3 DNA is TGCGCCAGCAGCTTGATGTCCAGCGGGCTAATCTCTTCGGACAATGAGCAGTTCTTC.

The chain has TRBV13 and TRBJ2-7, with 7 positions matching TRBD1. The V gene end was trimmed by 4 bases and the J gene end by 4 bases; junction bases not matched to a gene: 13. This CDR3 has 16 amino acids. In germline, CDR1 is PRHDT, CDR2 FYEKMQ (reference sequence). The DNA of the CDR3 is TGTGCCAGCAGCTCTCTGGGTCAACAGGGGTTGTACGAGCAGTACTTC. It encodes CASSSLGQQGLYEQYF.

The V call is TRBV2, the J call TRBJ2-2; D might be TRBD1 or TRBD2, each matching 6 bases. Between the trimmed V and J ends, which lost 7 bases and 7 bases, there was a span of 22 bases. CDR1 is SNHLY, CDR2 FYNNEI, per germline. The CDR3 has 16 residues. In nucleotides, the CDR3 is TGTGCCAGCACTTCCCACCTCGGGGGCCGGTTCGGGGAGCTGTTTTTT. Its protein product is CASTSHLGGRFGELFF.

On this clone itself: The same CDR3 can be traced to other DNA sequences in this sample. CDR3: CSVELAGPYEQYF. CDR3 sequence (DNA): TGCAGCGTTGAATTAGCGGGACCCTACGAGCAGTACTTC. This chain joins TRBV29-1 and TRBJ2-7, with TRBD2 identical over 8 bases. The CDR3 consists of 13 residues. V was clipped by 2 bases and J by 2 bases; unmatched bases: 2. Germline lookup yields CDR1 SQVTM and CDR2 ANQGSEA.

A word on this clone: The junction and the germline gene differ at one end; a read error may be behind it. The gene calls are TRBV14 and TRBJ2-7, with TRBD1 matching over 7 bases. This CDR3 has 13 amino acids. Germline CDR1 is SGHDN and CDR2 is FVKESK. In DNA form, the CDR3 reads TGTGCCAGCAGCAGCCGGGACAGTCTTGTGCAGGACTTC. It encodes CASSSRDSLVQDF.

The J gene is TRBJ2-7, the V gene TRBV27; perhaps TRBD2 as D (6 bases). The V gene's germline CDR1 is MNHEY and CDR2 SMNVEV (reference sequence). Trimming removed 5 bases at V and 4 bases at J, with 15 bases between. The CDR3 is made up of 14 amino acids. Here the CDR3 DNA reads TGTGCCAGCAGTCGTAGCGGCCCCGCTTACGAGCAGTACTTC. Protein: CASSRSGPAYEQYF.

To note about this clone: In the same sample, other DNA sequences code for this CDR3. In nucleotides, the CDR3 is TGCGCCAGCAGCCTGAGGACGGGAAGCACAGATACGCAGTATTTT. It yields the protein CASSLRTGSTDTQYF. This chain connects TRBV5-1 to TRBJ2-3; D is possibly TRBD2 (5 bases). Germline loops: CDR1 SGHRS, CDR2 YFSETQ. The CDR3 loop spans 15 amino acids. The V gene lost 4 bases and the J gene lost 0 bases, with 12 bases spanning the gap.

The V and J genes are TRBV2 and TRBJ2-1; 12 bases match TRBD2. V gave up 5 bases and J gave up 0 bases; unmatched junction bases: 11. The CDR3 length is 19 residues. Germline assignment: CDR1 SNHLY and CDR2 FYNNEI. CDR3 protein: CASSFPSTSGSTSYNEQFF. The CDR3 nucleotides are TGTGCCAGCAGTTTTCCATCGACTAGCGGGAGTACCTCCTACAATGAGCAGTTCTTC.

This clone was picked up one time. CDR3 nucleotide sequence: TGTGCCAGCAGCTCTAGGTGGGAGGGCCTTCCGCTCGAGCAGTACTTC. Translated, it gives CASSSRWEGLPLEQYF. V gene TRBV7-9 combines with J gene TRBJ2-7; 7 bases line up with TRBD2. Germline CDR1 is SEHNR and CDR2 is FQNEAQ (reference sequence). The CDR3 covers 16 residues. V gave up 4 bases and J gave up 6 bases; unmatched junction bases: 15.

The table lists this clone with a count of one. This sequence joins TRBV7-9 and TRBJ1-1; the D is unclear. This CDR3 has 15 amino acids. Trimming removed 0 bases from V and 2 bases from J, with 10 bases in between. Germline V gives CDR1 SEHNR, CDR2 FQNEAQ (reference sequence). Written as DNA, the CDR3 is TGTGCCAGCAGCTTAGCCGGGAGGTCTAACACTGAAGCTTTCTTT. Translating it yields CASSLAGRSNTEAFF.

The CDR3 DNA reads TGTGCCAGCAGCTTGGATTTTCCCGACTCGCGGGAGGACACAGATACGCAGTATTTT. This translates into CASSLDFPDSREDTDTQYF. The chain recombines TRBV5-6 with TRBJ2-3; 8 bases fit TRBD2. The CDR3 extends over 19 amino acids. Germline-derived CDR1 and CDR2 are SGHDT and YYEEEE. The V gene end was trimmed by 0 bases and the J gene end by 2 bases; junction bases not matched to a gene: 14.

Note on this clone: The sample carries other DNA sequences with the same CDR3. This rearrangement joins TRBV7-9 to TRBJ1-4; no reliable D call. CDR1 is SEHNR and CDR2 is FQNEAQ in the germline V gene (reference sequence). The CDR3 runs 12 residues. V was shortened by 3 bases and J by 8 bases, with 7 bases between the two germline ends. The CDR3 reads CASSFGTEKLFF. Here the CDR3 DNA reads TGTGCCAGCAGCTTTGGTACAGAAAAACTGTTTTTT.